A single sample gave rise to the 20 T cell receptor beta chains below, sequenced in a study of OX40 agonist ivuxolimab in advanced cancers. Method: immunoSEQ multiplex PCR; TCRdb's copy keeps in-frame clones and lacks some. Of some 89,000 clones listed, roughly 80% are singletons. The input for sequencing was CD4+ or CD8+ T cells sorted from blood, taken in a trial of the OX40 agonist ivuxolimab. The receptors here all came from an adult with an advanced solid tumor such as melanoma, head and neck, liver or kidney cancer.

This clone occurred once. The chain combines TRBV5-5 with TRBJ1-2, with TRBD1 matching over 7 bases. Germline CDR1 and CDR2: SGHKS and YYEKEE (reference sequence). The ends lost 0 bases at V and 3 bases at J; junction bases unmatched: 8. The CDR3 covers 16 residues. This CDR3 is CASSLGQGTSYYGYTF. For the CDR3, the DNA is TGTGCCAGCAGCTTGGGACAGGGTACTTCCTACTATGGCTACACCTTC. Complete variable domain (other parts from reference TRBV5-5 and TRBJ1-2): DAGVTQSPTHLIKTRGQQVTLRCSPISGHKSVSWYQQVLGQGPQFIFQYYEKEERGRGNFPDRFSARQFPNYSSELNVNALLLGDSALYLCASSLGQGTSYYGYTFGSGTRLTVV.

J is TRBJ1-6 and V is TRBV10-2; 7 bases agree with TRBD1. There are 14 residues in the CDR3. Losses at the gene ends were 6 bases for V and 9 bases for J; bases not matched to a gene: 8. Germline CDR1 reads WSHSY; CDR2 reads SAAADI. The chain's CDR3 is CASRPGTVASPLHF. CDR3 bases: TGCGCCAGCAGGCCGGGGACAGTAGCTTCACCCCTCCACTTT.

This sequence joins TRBV10-3 and TRBJ1-2, with D possibly matching TRBD1 (5 bases). The germline CDR1 and CDR2 sequences are ENHRY and SYGVKD. This CDR3 contains 14 residues. V lost 0 bases and J lost 6, with 11 bases in between. In DNA form, the CDR3 reads TGTGCCATCAGTGAGTCCCCCGGGACTCATGGCTACACCTTC. Protein sequence: CAISESPGTHGYTF.

This chain uses TRBV6-6 with TRBJ1-2; 10 bases line up with TRBD1. This CDR3 comprises 15 residues. Germline V lookup: CDR1 MNHNY, CDR2 SVGAGI (reference sequence). J lost 5 bases, V lost 6 bases, and 9 bases had no gene match. CDR3 in DNA: TGTGCCAGCAGCGGACGGGGACAGGGGAAGTATGGCTACACCTTC. Translation: CASSGRGQGKYGYTF.

The chain has TRBV18 and TRBJ2-7; D remains unclear. This CDR3 has 13 amino acids. Trimming stripped 2 bases from V and 0 bases from J, with 5 bases between. Germline-derived CDR1 and CDR2 are KGHSH and LQKENI. As DNA, the CDR3 is TGTGCCAGCTCACCAGAGCGCTCCTACGAGCAGTACTTC. Translation gives CASSPERSYEQYF.

The chain couples TRBV7-8 to TRBJ1-1; D not resolved. The CDR3 is 11 amino acids. Germline CDR1 SGHVS, CDR2 FQNEAQ. V shed 8 bases and J shed 2 bases, with 6 bases lying between them. CDR3 residues: CASRLNTEAFF. CDR3 DNA: TGTGCCAGCCGTTTAAACACTGAAGCTTTCTTT.

The chain combines TRBV6-5 with TRBJ2-1, with D possibly TRBD1 on 5 matching bases. The CDR3 spans 11 residues. V was cut by 6 bases and J by 10 bases, with 10 bases left in between. Per the germline V gene, CDR1 is MNHEY and CDR2 is SVGAGI. The CDR3 loop is CASRTVREQFF. CDR3 nucleotide sequence: TGTGCCAGCAGGACAGTCAGAGAGCAGTTCTTC.

This clone was picked up one time. The chain is built from TRBV19 and TRBJ2-2; D not certain. Looked up from germline, CDR1 is LNHDA and CDR2 is SQIVND (reference sequence). The CDR3 extends over 15 amino acids. V was cut by 5 bases and J by 2 bases, with 12 bases left in between. The CDR3 region has the DNA TGTGCCAGTAGTGCCGGACGGACCAACACCGGGGAGCTGTTTTTT. This sequence encodes CASSAGRTNTGELFF.

The chain has TRBV10-3 and TRBJ1-4, with 9 bases fitting TRBD1. Germline V CDR1 and CDR2: ENHRY, SYGVKD. V shed 6 bases, J shed 5 bases, and the junction held 7 bases outside the gene matches. This CDR3 comprises 15 residues. The CDR3: CAISNGQGKNEKLFF. CDR3 coding DNA: TGTGCCATCAGCAACGGACAGGGGAAGAATGAAAAACTGTTTTTT.

This chain connects TRBV6-1 to TRBJ2-3, with D perhaps TRBD1 (5 bases). Germline assignment: CDR1 MNHNS and CDR2 SASEGT. This CDR3 has 14 amino acids. V was cut by 3 bases and J by 4 bases, with 11 bases left in between. The DNA of the CDR3 is TGTGCCAGCAGTGAGGCAGGGCCCCCAGATACGCAGTATTTT. This translates into CASSEAGPPDTQYF.

The chain uses TRBV4-1 and TRBJ2-5, with TRBD1 identical over 11 bases. Losses at the gene ends were 4 bases for V and 3 bases for J; bases not matched to a gene: 7. The CDR3 runs to 16 residues. The germline V gene encodes CDR1 MGHRA and CDR2 YSYEKL. CDR3 DNA sequence: TGCGCCAGCAGCCGCGGACAGGGGGCATACGAAGAGACCCAGTACTTC. Protein: CASSRGQGAYEETQYF.

The J gene is TRBJ2-3, the V gene TRBV7-2, with a possible D match to TRBD2 (7 bases). The length of the CDR3 is 15 residues. Trimming pared 0 bases from V and 1 base from J, leaving 8 bases between. Germline assignment: CDR1 SGHTA and CDR2 FQGNSA. CDR3 in DNA: TGTGCCAGCAGCTTAGCCGGGGGGCGCACAGATACGCAGTATTTT. This translates into CASSLAGGRTDTQYF. The variable domain in full, with the rest retrieved from reference TRBV7-2 and TRBJ2-3, is GAGVSQSPSNKVTEKGKDVELRCDPISGHTALYWYRQSLGQGLEFLIYFQGNSAPDKSGLPSDRFSAERTGGSVSTLTIQRTQQEDSAVYLCASSLAGGRTDTQYFGPGTRLTVL.

The V and J genes are TRBV6-5 and TRBJ2-7; perhaps TRBD2 as D (7 bases). V shed 4 bases and J shed 0 bases, with 10 bases lying between them. The CDR3 is 14 residues long. The germline gives CDR1 MNHEY, CDR2 SVGAGI. CDR3 nucleotides: TGTGCCAGCAGTTGGGGGGGGCCCTCCTACGAGCAGTACTTC. Amino acid sequence: CASSWGGPSYEQYF.

The rearrangement links TRBV5-1 to TRBJ2-5; 9 nucleotides align to TRBD2. Germline-derived CDR1 and CDR2 are SGHRS and YFSETQ. Trimming removed 2 bases from V and 5 bases from J; junction bases left unmatched: 7. The CDR3 contains 15 residues. The CDR3 is CASSFGIAGVETQYF. CDR3 DNA: TGCGCCAGCAGCTTCGGGATAGCGGGGGTGGAGACCCAGTACTTC.

The chain carries TRBV5-4 and TRBJ2-7, with TRBD2 matching over 7 bases. Losses at the gene ends were 4 bases for V and 2 bases for J; bases not matched to a gene: 9. The germline CDR1 and CDR2 sequences are SGHNT and YYREEE (reference sequence). The CDR3 runs 15 residues. The CDR3 reads CASSLEAGPTYEQYF. DNA for the CDR3: TGTGCCAGCAGCCTGGAAGCGGGGCCCACCTACGAGCAGTACTTC.

This sequence joins TRBV27 and TRBJ1-2, with a weak D call TRBD1 (5 bases). The CDR3 runs to 15 residues. Germline values: CDR1 MNHEY, CDR2 SMNVEV (reference sequence). The V gene lost 0 bases and the J gene lost 5 bases, with 13 bases spanning the gap. This CDR3 reads CASSLSRGERYGYTF. In nucleotides, the CDR3 is TGTGCCAGCAGTTTATCGAGAGGGGAGAGATATGGCTACACCTTC.

This clone turned up a few times. V is TRBV5-1 and J is TRBJ1-1; D is undetermined. V lost 0 bases to trimming and J lost 0 bases, with 15 bases between them. This CDR3 has 17 residues. Germline V gives CDR1 SGHRS, CDR2 YFSETQ. The CDR3 DNA sequence: TGCGCCAGCAGCTTGGTAGCAGCCAAGGTAATGAACACTGAAGCTTTCTTT. Translation gives CASSLVAAKVMNTEAFF.

This chain uses TRBV9 with TRBJ2-3; D is uncertain. V shed 0 bases and J shed 0 bases, with 5 bases lying between them. From germline, CDR1 is SGDLS and CDR2 YYNGEE. The length of the CDR3 is 14 residues. The CDR3 region has the DNA TGTGCCAGCAGCGTAGATTCTAGCACAGATACGCAGTATTTT. It specifies CASSVDSSTDTQYF.

The J gene is TRBJ1-5, the V gene TRBV6-4; 11 nucleotides agree with TRBD1. CDR1 and CDR2 from the germline V gene are MRHNA and SNTAGT. V was clipped by 2 bases and J by 0 bases; unmatched bases: 15. This CDR3 is 21 amino acids long. CDR3 coding DNA: TGTGCCAGCAGTGACCAACCCGTCGGGACAGGGGGTGTCCTTAGCAATCAGCCCCAGCATTTT. Translated: CASSDQPVGTGGVLSNQPQHF.

The chain combines TRBV11-2 with TRBJ1-2, with 7 bases fitting TRBD1. The length of the CDR3 is 16 residues. V shed 5 bases and J 3 bases; nucleotides not matched to a gene: 12. Germline CDR1 and CDR2: SGHAT and FQNNGV. CDR3 DNA: TGTGCCAGCAGCCATTATAGGAGGGGGCGAGACTATGGCTACACCTTC. It translates to CASSHYRRGRDYGYTF. Filled out from reference TRBV11-2 and TRBJ1-2, the complete variable domain reads EAGVAQSPRYKIIEKRQSVAFWCNPISGHATLYWYQQILGQGPKLLIQFQNNGVVDDSQLPKDRFSAERLKGVDSTLKIQPAKLEDSAVYLCASSHYRRGRDYGYTFGSGTRLTVV.